The next 17 T cell receptor beta chains were all read from a single sample in a study of vaccination and CD4 T cells after COVID-19. These receptors are not linked to any known antigen. Time point meaning: late sampling 161 to 241 days after vaccination in three convalescent patients. Treatment noted: approximately 11-day PBMC culture with coronavirus spike peptide pools or control peptides (ViraFEST assay). Sequencing of cultured CD4+ T cell DNA used the Oncomine TCR Beta short-read assay. TCRdb used MiXCR to reprocess the PCR reads, holding one entry per CDR3 protein. The repertoire holds about 25,000 distinct CDR3 sequences, with approximately 28% as singletons. This material consisted of CD4+ T cells from blood, cultured in vitro, taken about 7 months after SARS-CoV-2 vaccination. These receptor sequences come from a human donor who had recovered from COVID-19.

The chain has TRBV28 and TRBJ2-7; 7 bases fit TRBD2. V shed 1 base and J 6 bases; nucleotides not matched to a gene: 9. Germline CDR1 MDHEN, CDR2 SYDVKM. This CDR3 contains 15 residues. CDR3 nucleotide sequence: TGTGCCAGCAGTTTATCGAAGGGCGGGAGCGCCGAGCAGTACTTC. Encoded protein: CASSLSKGGSAEQYF.

The chain is built from TRBV20-1 and TRBJ1-2; D not resolved. Trimming shortened V by 3 bases and J by 0 bases, and 11 bases separated the two germline ends. This CDR3 has 14 residues. Germline CDR1 reads DFQATT; CDR2 reads SNEGSKA (reference sequence). The CDR3 coding sequence is TGCAGTGCTAGTAGCGAGATTTCTAACTATGGCTACACCTTC. Translation: CSASSEISNYGYTF.

The chain carries TRBV7-9 and TRBJ2-5, with D possibly TRBD1 on 5 matching bases. The V end was cut by 5 bases, the J end by 4 bases, with 14 bases between. The CDR3 spans 14 residues. CDR1 is SEHNR and CDR2 is FQNEAQ in the germline V gene (reference sequence). CDR3 in DNA: TGTGCCAGCAGCCTCAGGGTTTTGAGAGAGACCCAGTACTTC. It is translated as CASSLRVLRETQYF.

The chain couples TRBV4-2 to TRBJ1-1, with D unresolved. Germline CDR1 LGHNA, CDR2 YNFKEQ. Trimming took 2 bases from V and 10 from J, leaving 20 bases between them. The CDR3 is made up of 15 amino acids. DNA for the CDR3: TGTGCCAGCAGCCAACCAGGCACAAGGGTTTTTGGAGCTTTCTTT. Translated: CASSQPGTRVFGAFF.

J is TRBJ2-7 and V is TRBV20-1, with 12 bases aligning to TRBD2. The germline V gene has CDR1 DFQATT and CDR2 SNEGSKA (reference sequence). Unmatched junction bases numbered 3, after V lost 3 bases and J lost 0 bases. This CDR3 contains 15 residues. The CDR3 loop reads CSARGLAGYSYEQYF. The DNA of the CDR3 is TGCAGTGCTAGGGGACTAGCGGGCTACTCCTACGAGCAGTACTTC.

This clonotype was detected only a few times. The rearrangement joins TRBV28 to TRBJ2-7; D uncertain. Trimming stripped 7 bases from V and 0 bases from J, with 7 bases between. The CDR3 spans 12 residues. The germline V gene has CDR1 MDHEN and CDR2 SYDVKM. In nucleotides, the CDR3 is TGTGCCAGCACTCTTAGCTCCTACGAGCAGTACTTC. This sequence encodes CASTLSSYEQYF.

This clonotype was observed a handful of times. The rearrangement links TRBV27 to TRBJ1-1; D is unresolved. The CDR3 is 16 residues long. Germline V CDR1 and CDR2: MNHEY, SMNVEV (reference sequence). V shed 7 bases and J shed 1 base, with 19 bases lying between them. CDR3 sequence reads: CASMGFGQTPNTEAFF. The CDR3 bases are TGTGCCAGCATGGGGTTTGGCCAAACTCCGAACACTGAAGCTTTCTTT.

This clonotype has only a few counts. The genes are TRBV11-2 and TRBJ2-7; D is ambiguous. The CDR3 spans 12 residues. Germline V gene lookup returns CDR1 SGHAT and CDR2 FQNNGV. Trimming shortened V by 5 bases and J by 0 bases, and 5 bases separated the two germline ends. The CDR3 sequence: CASSQSSYEQYF. CDR3 bases: TGTGCCAGCAGCCAGTCCTCCTACGAGCAGTACTTC.

V is TRBV19 and J is TRBJ2-7, with D maybe TRBD1 (6 bases). The CDR3 covers 15 residues. Germline lookup yields CDR1 LNHDA and CDR2 SQIVND (reference sequence). With 1 base removed from V and 2 bases from J, the gap between germline ends came to 12 bases. In DNA, the CDR3 is TGTGCCAGTAGTATAGGGGGGCAATGGACCTACGAGCAGTACTTC. Residues: CASSIGGQWTYEQYF.

This clonotype was picked up many times. This rearrangement joins TRBV20-1 to TRBJ2-5, with 8 bases identical to TRBD1. The germline V gene encodes CDR1 DFQATT and CDR2 SNEGSKA (reference sequence). The CDR3 is 14 residues long. V shed 1 base, J shed 13 bases, and the junction held 14 bases outside the gene matches. The CDR3 bases are TGCAGTGCTAGAGTGTTAGGACAGGGTGACCTCTGGTACTTC. It yields the protein CSARVLGQGDLWYF.

This clonotype was seen a handful of times. This chain links TRBV15 with TRBJ2-7, with D unresolved. Looked up from germline, CDR1 is LNHNV and CDR2 is YYDKDF (reference sequence). The CDR3 is made up of 15 amino acids. V was shortened by 0 bases and J by 4 bases, with 13 bases between the two germline ends. DNA for the CDR3: TGTGCCACCAGCAGAGATAGGACGGTAAAATACGAGCAGTACTTC. Translated, it gives CATSRDRTVKYEQYF.

The V call is TRBV6-1, the J call TRBJ2-1; the match to TRBD2 covers 8 bases. The CDR3 has 13 amino acids. Trimming at V came to 6 bases and at J to 6 bases, leaving 4 bases not matched to a gene. Germline V gene sequence: CDR1 MNHNS, CDR2 SASEGT. CDR3 protein: CASSRGGLNEQFF. The CDR3 DNA is TGTGCCAGCAGCCGCGGGGGGCTCAATGAGCAGTTCTTC.

The table lists this clonotype with a few counts. The chain couples TRBV7-3 to TRBJ2-1; 10 bases are a match to TRBD1. From germline, CDR1 is SGHTA and CDR2 FQGTGA. The CDR3 runs to 16 residues. The trim removed 0 bases at V and 8 bases at J, leaving 7 bases unmatched. CDR3 DNA: TGTGCCAGCAGCTTAACTCGGGACAGGGGTGTCGATGAGCAGTTCTTC. Translated: CASSLTRDRGVDEQFF.

The chain couples TRBV6-6 to TRBJ2-2, with D tentatively TRBD1 (6 bases). V lost 5 bases and J 2 bases, leaving 18 bases between the germline ends. This CDR3 has 17 residues. CDR1 is MNHNY and CDR2 is SVGAGI in the germline V gene (reference sequence). CDR3 nucleotides: TGTGCCAGCAGTGAATTCCCAAAGGGGGTTAACACCGGGGAGCTGTTTTTT. Protein: CASSEFPKGVNTGELFF.

The chain recombines TRBV7-2 with TRBJ2-5, with 14 bases aligning to TRBD2. Per germline, CDR1 SGHTA and CDR2 FQGNSA. The CDR3 runs to 16 residues. Trimming cost V 2 bases and J 5 bases; bases outside gene matches: 4. DNA for the CDR3: TGTGCCAGCAGCTTAAGGACTAGCGGGAGGAGGGAGACCCAGTACTTC. Translation: CASSLRTSGRRETQYF.

The gene calls are TRBV19 and TRBJ2-5, with 9 bases matching TRBD2. Looked up from germline, CDR1 is LNHDA and CDR2 is SQIVND (reference sequence). CDR3 length: 14 amino acids. V lost 7 bases to trimming and J lost 5 bases; unmatched junction nucleotides: 8. The CDR3 region is CASKEAGGMETQYF. In nucleotides, the CDR3 is TGTGCCAGTAAGGAAGCGGGAGGAATGGAGACCCAGTACTTC.

CDR3 coding DNA: TGTGCCAGCAGCTTAGCACGGACAGGGGGTTTGAATGAGCAGTTCTTC. The encoded protein is CASSLARTGGLNEQFF. The J gene is TRBJ2-1, the V gene TRBV7-9; 10 bases map to TRBD1. The CDR3 is 16 amino acids. Germline-derived CDR1 and CDR2 are SEHNR and FQNEAQ (reference sequence). J gave up 7 bases and V 0 bases, and 6 bases lay outside the gene matches. The variable domain in full, with the rest retrieved from reference TRBV7-9 and TRBJ2-1, is DTGVSQNPRHKITKRGQNVTFRCDPISEHNRLYWYRQTLGQGPEFLTYFQNEAQLEKSRLLSDRFSAERPKGSFSTLEIQRTEQGDSAMYLCASSLARTGGLNEQFFGPGTRLTVL.